What follows is one T cell receptor beta chain and its context. This sample was taken from a study of CD8 T cells in Susac syndrome. Germline loops: CDR1 PRHDT, CDR2 FYEKMQ (reference sequence). The CDR3 covers 12 residues. V was clipped by 8 bases and J by 9 bases, with 14 bases between them. With random hexamers, reverse transcription was performed on 0.5 to 1 ug of RNA. An immunoSEQ multiplex PCR amplified TCR beta CDR3 over 54 Vbeta and 13 Jbeta. TCRdb redid the calling of the immunoSEQ multiplex PCR reads with MiXCR, one entry per CDR3 protein. Of 100,000 to 150,000 distinct CDR3 sequences listed, 94% are singletons.

The source is a human donor with multiple sclerosis. Specimen: CD4+ T cells from PBMCs. The V gene is TRBV13, the J gene TRBJ2-1; D remains ambiguous. The CDR3 loop is CASRLLTGEQFF. The CDR3, as DNA: TGTGCCAGCCGGCTCTTAACGGGTGAGCAGTTCTTC.